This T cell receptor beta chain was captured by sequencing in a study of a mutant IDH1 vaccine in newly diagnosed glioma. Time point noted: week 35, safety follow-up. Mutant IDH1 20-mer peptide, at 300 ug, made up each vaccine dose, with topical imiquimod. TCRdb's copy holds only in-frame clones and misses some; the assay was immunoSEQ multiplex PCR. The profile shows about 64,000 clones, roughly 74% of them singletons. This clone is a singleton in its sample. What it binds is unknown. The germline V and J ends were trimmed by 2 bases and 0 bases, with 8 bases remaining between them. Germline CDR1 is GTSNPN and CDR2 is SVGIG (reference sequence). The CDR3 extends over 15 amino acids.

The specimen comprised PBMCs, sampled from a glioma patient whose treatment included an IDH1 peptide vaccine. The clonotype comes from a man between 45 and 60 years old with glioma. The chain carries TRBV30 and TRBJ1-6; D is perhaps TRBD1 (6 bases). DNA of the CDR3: TGTGCCTGGAGTACAGGGAGCTCCTATAATTCACCCCTCCACTTT. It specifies CAWSTGSSYNSPLHF.